Given below is one TCR beta chain in context. Antigen specificity is unknown. The sample is drawn from a study of shared clonotypes between healthy human individuals. Trimming pared 4 bases from V and 7 bases from J, leaving 15 bases between. Germline lookup yields CDR1 KGHSH and CDR2 LQKENI. This CDR3 region has 14 residues. Whole-study results and caveats: Sequencing depth was expected to affect clonotype sharing among donors. Relative to clonotypes present in all four donors, those not shared had lower generation probabilities. Across subsets, estimated richness was generally greater for naive than for memory populations.

Original processing methods: Owing to the provision of junction-only sequences devoid of quality scores by immunoSEQ, filtering differed. The table came from immunoSEQ multiplex PCR; TCRdb's copy has only in-frame clones and leaves some out. V and J calls and clone size are those listed in that table; D and trimming were worked out from the DNA. The table records about 2.4 million clones, around 94% of them present only once. The source of this sequence is a man aged 18 to 30 in good health. V and J are TRBV18 and TRBJ2-3, with D possibly being TRBD2 (6 bases). Sequencing was performed on naive CD4+ T cells sorted from blood. The subset denotes: CD45RA+ positively selected. CDR3 protein: CASSRGTETYTQYF. The DNA of the CDR3 is TGTGCCAGCTCACGCGGGACGGAGACTTATACGCAGTATTTT. The full variable domain, rest sourced from reference TRBV18 and TRBJ2-3, is NAGVMQNPRHLVRRRGQEARLRCSPMKGHSHVYWYRQLPEEGLKFMVYLQKENIIDESGMPKERFSAEFPKEGPSILRIQQVVRGDSAAYFCASSRGTETYTQYFGPGTRLTVL.